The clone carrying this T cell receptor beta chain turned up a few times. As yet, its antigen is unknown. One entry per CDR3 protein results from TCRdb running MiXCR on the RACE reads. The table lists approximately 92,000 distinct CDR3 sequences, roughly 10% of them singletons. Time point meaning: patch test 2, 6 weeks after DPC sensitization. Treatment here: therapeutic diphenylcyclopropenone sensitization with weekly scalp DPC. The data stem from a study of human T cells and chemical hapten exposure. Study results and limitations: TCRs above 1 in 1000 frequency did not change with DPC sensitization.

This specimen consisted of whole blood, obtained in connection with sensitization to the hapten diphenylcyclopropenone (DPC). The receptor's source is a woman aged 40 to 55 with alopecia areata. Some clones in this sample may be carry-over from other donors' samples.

DNA of the CDR3: TGCGCCAGCAGCCAAGATGTTGTAGCGGCATTTAAAGCCAAAAACATTCAGTACTTC. This sequence encodes CASSQDVVAAFKAKNIQYF. The chain is built from TRBV4-1 and TRBJ2-4; a possible D gene is TRBD2 (6 bases). V shed 0 bases and J shed 0 bases, with 18 bases lying between them. The CDR3 runs 19 residues. Germline V lookup: CDR1 MGHRA, CDR2 YSYEKL.